The 32 T cell receptor beta chains below all came from one sample that was sequenced in a study of T-cell reconstitution after alpha-beta-depleted transplantation in children. Unique molecular identifiers were incorporated when the TCRbeta library was constructed. In TCRdb, the PCR reads were re-called with MiXCR into one record per CDR3 protein. This table holds hundreds of thousands of distinct CDR3 sequences, approximately 12% found once. Sequenced material: PBMCs, mostly from graft donor cells, taken 360 days after TCRalphabeta/CD19-depleted stem cell transplant. The receptors stem from a male patient between 5 and 17 years old who had a stem cell transplant for acute myeloid leukemia, so the T cells may come from the graft donor.

This clonotype was seen ten or more times. The chain recombines TRBV11-2 with TRBJ1-1; perhaps TRBD1 as D (6 bases). Germline CDR1 SGHAT, CDR2 FQNNGV. Trimming stripped 1 base from V and 1 base from J, with 7 bases between. This CDR3 comprises 14 residues. The CDR3 DNA reads as TGTGCCAGCAGCTTAGTGACAGGGAACACTGAAGCTTTCTTT. It encodes CASSLVTGNTEAFF.

The V call is TRBV6-1, the J call TRBJ2-2; D unresolved. There are 14 residues in the CDR3. Germline V gene data show CDR1 as MNHNS and CDR2 as SASEGT. V lost 6 bases and J 0 bases, leaving 8 bases between the germline ends. In DNA form, the CDR3 reads TGTGCCAGCAGGGGCGAGACGAACACCGGGGAGCTGTTTTTT. Its translation: CASRGETNTGELFF.

The V call is TRBV9, the J call TRBJ2-2, with D maybe TRBD1 (6 bases). This CDR3 is built from 16 residues. Trimming took off 4 bases at V and 2 bases at J, with 15 bases between the two ends. CDR1 and CDR2 (germline): SGDLS, YYNGEE. The CDR3: CASSPLPTGNTGELFF. CDR3 nucleotides: TGTGCCAGCAGCCCACTGCCGACAGGAAACACCGGGGAGCTGTTTTTT.

There are many counts of this clonotype. This chain connects TRBV20-1 to TRBJ2-7; D is possibly TRBD1 (9 bases). Per the germline V gene, CDR1 is DFQATT and CDR2 is SNEGSKA (reference sequence). Deletions cut 3 bases from V and 2 bases from J, with 26 bases between. CDR3 length: 18 residues. The chain's CDR3 is CSARLIQGASGSTYEQYF. In nucleotides, the CDR3 is TGCAGTGCTAGGCTCATACAGGGGGCTAGCGGGTCTACCTACGAGCAGTACTTC.

This clonotype was found a few times. The V and J genes are TRBV29-1 and TRBJ2-7; D possibly matches TRBD1 or TRBD2 (5 bases each). From germline, CDR1 is SQVTM and CDR2 ANQGSEA. The CDR3 sequence is 13 residues long. Between the trimmed V and J ends, which lost 2 bases and 7 bases, there was a span of 15 bases. In DNA form, the CDR3 reads TGCAGCGTTGAAAGGGACCCCTCGAGGGAGCAGTACTTC. Its protein is CSVERDPSREQYF.

This clonotype was counted at least ten times. The rearrangement joins TRBV7-9 to TRBJ2-7, with 8 nucleotides matching TRBD2. V shed 5 bases, J shed 1 base, and the junction held 7 bases outside the gene matches. Germline loops: CDR1 SEHNR, CDR2 FQNEAQ (reference sequence). The CDR3 spans 15 residues. The CDR3 DNA reads TGTGCCAGCAGCCCCGGGATAGCGGGGTCCTACGAGCAGTACTTC. Translation gives CASSPGIAGSYEQYF.

This clonotype was recorded a few times. The chain combines TRBV9 with TRBJ2-2; a possible D gene is TRBD1 (6 bases). In germline, CDR1 is SGDLS, CDR2 YYNGEE. The V end lost 2 bases, the J end lost 3 bases, and 17 bases lay between the germline ends. CDR3 size: 17 residues. CDR3 sequence (DNA): TGTGCCAGCAGCGTTAGGGCATCGGCAGGGGACACCGGGGAGCTGTTTTTT. It translates to CASSVRASAGDTGELFF.

The J gene is TRBJ1-5, the V gene TRBV4-3; no clear D gene. CDR3 length: 13 amino acids. Trimming stripped 6 bases from V and 7 bases from J, with 13 bases between. CDR1 is LGHNA and CDR2 is YSLEER in the germline V gene. The CDR3 DNA reads TGCGCCAGCAGTCCTAATCGGAGGCAGCCCCAGCATTTT. Its translation is CASSPNRRQPQHF.

Many counts were recorded for this clonotype. This chain joins TRBV28 and TRBJ2-7; no definite D call. Germline V lookup: CDR1 MDHEN, CDR2 SYDVKM. Trimming shortened V by 4 bases and J by 3 bases, and 10 bases separated the two germline ends. The CDR3 consists of 13 residues. Here the CDR3 reads CASSSGRHYEQYF. In DNA form, the CDR3 reads TGTGCCAGCAGTTCTGGACGGCACTACGAGCAGTACTTC.

This clonotype came up many times. The V call is TRBV29-1, the J call TRBJ1-2; D remains unclear. V lost 0 bases and J 2 bases, leaving 7 bases between the germline ends. The CDR3 has 13 amino acids. In germline, CDR1 is SQVTM, CDR2 ANQGSEA. The CDR3 protein is CSVEDGLNYGYTF. For the CDR3, the DNA is TGCAGCGTTGAAGATGGTCTGAACTATGGCTACACCTTC.

This clonotype was seen more than once but under ten times. This sequence joins TRBV20-1 and TRBJ2-1, with TRBD2 matching 8 bases. This CDR3 region has 15 residues. V lost 8 bases, J lost 1 base, and 10 bases stayed unmatched. Germline V CDR1 and CDR2: DFQATT, SNEGSKA (reference sequence). CDR3 nucleotides: TGCAGTCCTTTGACTAGCGCCGTTTCCTACAATGAGCAGTTCTTC. Its protein is CSPLTSAVSYNEQFF.

This clonotype appeared once. The chain links TRBV6-1 to TRBJ2-7; D perhaps matches TRBD1 (5 bases). Germline CDR1 reads MNHNS; CDR2 reads SASEGT. The V end lost 7 bases, the J end lost 6 bases, and 25 bases lay between the germline ends. The CDR3 contains 16 residues. The CDR3 bases are TGTGCCAGCACCCAGGTAACTGGGGCCAGTCGGGTCGAGCAGTACTTC. It encodes CASTQVTGASRVEQYF.

This clonotype was counted at least ten times. This chain joins TRBV30 and TRBJ2-2; TRBD1 agrees at 8 bases. Germline V gene lookup returns CDR1 GTSNPN and CDR2 SVGIG (reference sequence). This CDR3 contains 17 residues. V shed 2 bases and J 2 bases; nucleotides not matched to a gene: 10. The CDR3 protein is CAWSQGQGWTNTGELFF. The CDR3 DNA follows: TGTGCCTGGAGTCAAGGACAGGGTTGGACCAACACCGGGGAGCTGTTTTTT.

The CDR3, as DNA: TGTGCCTGGAATTCGGGGGATTGGAATGAGCAGTTCTTC. Its translation is CAWNSGDWNEQFF. This chain uses TRBV30 with TRBJ2-1; D is possibly TRBD2 (6 bases). V was cut by 4 bases and J by 7 bases, with 14 bases left in between. Germline CDR1 and CDR2: GTSNPN and SVGIG (reference sequence). The CDR3 is 13 amino acids.

This clonotype was seen only a few times. V gene TRBV12-3 or TRBV12-4 combines with J gene TRBJ1-1; 9 positions agree with TRBD1. J lost 4 bases, V lost 2 bases, and 5 bases had no gene match. There are 15 residues in the CDR3. CDR3 residues: CASSLSQGAGTEAFF. The CDR3 DNA reads as TGTGCCAGCAGTTTATCACAGGGGGCAGGCACTGAAGCTTTCTTT.

The chain employs TRBV20-1 and TRBJ2-7; 10 nucleotides agree with TRBD2. The CDR3 extends over 14 amino acids. From germline, CDR1 is DFQATT and CDR2 SNEGSKA (reference sequence). J was trimmed by 3 bases and V by 6 bases; bases with no gene match: 8. The CDR3 DNA reads TGCAGTGCCCTTCGGACTAGCGGACGCTACGAGCAGTACTTC. It codes for CSALRTSGRYEQYF.

This sequence joins TRBV12-3 or TRBV12-4 and TRBJ2-7; 8 bases are a match to TRBD2. This CDR3 is built from 15 residues. V lost 2 bases, J lost 1 base, and 4 bases stayed unmatched. The CDR3 reads CASSLSGGASYEQYF. CDR3 in DNA: TGTGCCAGCAGTTTAAGCGGGGGTGCATCCTACGAGCAGTACTTC.

This clonotype showed up just a few times. J is TRBJ2-7 and V is TRBV6-1; D is possibly TRBD1 or TRBD2 (5 bases each). This CDR3 region has 16 residues. Germline CDR1 MNHNS, CDR2 SASEGT. With 7 bases removed from V and 2 bases from J, the gap between germline ends came to 21 bases. The CDR3 loop reads CASTPVRGPMTYEQYF. The CDR3 DNA reads as TGTGCCAGCACCCCGGTGAGGGGTCCTATGACCTACGAGCAGTACTTC.

V and J are TRBV28 and TRBJ2-5, with D uncertain. Deletions cut 2 bases from V and 5 bases from J, with 9 bases between. Germline CDR1 MDHEN, CDR2 SYDVKM. The CDR3 contains 13 residues. The CDR3 coding sequence is TGTGCCAGCAGTTTAGAGCTAGAGGAGACCCAGTACTTC. It translates to CASSLELEETQYF.

The rearrangement joins TRBV5-8 to TRBJ2-4; a weak D match, TRBD1 (7 bases). Trimming removed 4 bases at V and 5 bases at J, with 13 bases between. CDR1 is SGHTS and CDR2 is YDEGEE in the germline V gene. This CDR3 is 14 amino acids long. CDR3 bases: TGTGCCAGCAGCGCGGGACAGAGACAAAACATTCAGTACTTC. Its protein product is CASSAGQRQNIQYF.

This clonotype turned up a few times. The rearrangement uses TRBV29-1 and TRBJ1-4, with D possibly TRBD1 on 5 matching bases. This CDR3 contains 14 residues. Per the germline V gene, CDR1 is SQVTM and CDR2 is ANQGSEA. V was shortened by 5 bases and J by 6 bases, with 16 bases between the two germline ends. The CDR3 sequence is CSVPAGGDYEKLFF. CDR3 DNA sequence: TGCAGCGTTCCCGCCGGAGGGGATTATGAAAAACTGTTTTTT.

The gene calls are TRBV12-3 or TRBV12-4 and TRBJ2-1; 7 bases are a match to TRBD1. With V trimmed by 4 bases and J by 2 bases, 5 bases remained unmatched. The CDR3 length is 15 residues. CDR3 bases: TGTGCCAGCAGTTCAGAAGGGGGCGCCTACAATGAGCAGTTCTTC. Amino acids: CASSSEGGAYNEQFF.

The J gene is TRBJ1-5, the V gene TRBV20-1; D possibly corresponds to TRBD1 (5 bases). CDR1 and CDR2 from the germline V gene are DFQATT and SNEGSKA (reference sequence). The V and J ends lost 3 bases and 8 bases respectively, with 14 bases between them. The CDR3 contains 13 residues. Here the CDR3 reads CSARARDFEPQHF. The CDR3, as DNA: TGCAGTGCTAGGGCCCGGGACTTCGAGCCCCAGCATTTT.

The chain recombines TRBV29-1 with TRBJ2-4, with D possibly being TRBD2 (5 bases). CDR3 size: 13 residues. Germline values: CDR1 SQVTM, CDR2 ANQGSEA. The V end was cut by 7 bases, the J end by 2 bases, with 12 bases between. CDR3 coding DNA: TGCAGCGCCCGACTACTCTCCAAAAACATTCAGTACTTC. Its translation: CSARLLSKNIQYF.

This chain joins TRBV10-3 and TRBJ2-7, with D possibly being TRBD2 (6 bases). The CDR3 is made up of 13 amino acids. Trimming shortened V by 6 bases and J by 3 bases, and 12 bases separated the two germline ends. The germline V gene has CDR1 ENHRY and CDR2 SYGVKD. The CDR3 loop reads CAIRGTEVYEQYF. CDR3 bases: TGTGCCATCAGGGGGACTGAAGTCTACGAGCAGTACTTC.

This clonotype has at least ten counts. This chain connects TRBV4-3 to TRBJ2-1; D may correspond to TRBD1 or TRBD2 (6 bases each). Germline assignment: CDR1 LGHNA and CDR2 YSLEER. V was cut by 6 bases and J by 5 bases, with 14 bases left in between. CDR3 length equals 14 residues. CDR3 sequence (DNA): TGCGCCAGCAGTCCGGGGGCGGCGAACAATGAGCAGTTCTTC. This codes for CASSPGAANNEQFF.

This clonotype was seen a handful of times. The V and J genes are TRBV20-1 and TRBJ2-7; TRBD1 might be the D (6 bases). V gave up 3 bases and J gave up 2 bases, with 11 bases separating them. Germline V gene data show CDR1 as DFQATT and CDR2 as SNEGSKA (reference sequence). The CDR3 consists of 13 residues. In nucleotides, the CDR3 is TGCAGTGCTAGTATCAGGGGTCCCTACGAGCAGTACTTC. It codes for CSASIRGPYEQYF.

This chain uses TRBV12-3 or TRBV12-4 with TRBJ1-5; D is ambiguous. V was pared by 5 bases and J by 11 bases, with 13 bases between. The CDR3 is 12 residues long. The chain's CDR3 is CASSGIMRAQHF. Here the CDR3 DNA reads TGTGCCAGCAGTGGGATAATGAGGGCCCAGCATTTT.

The CDR3 reads CSASFSGPNTGELFF. The CDR3 DNA sequence: TGCAGTGCCAGCTTTAGCGGCCCGAACACCGGGGAGCTGTTTTTT. The V call is TRBV20-1, the J call TRBJ2-2; perhaps TRBD2 as D (6 bases). The CDR3 runs to 15 residues. V was shortened by 6 bases and J by 0 bases, with 14 bases between the two germline ends. From germline, CDR1 is DFQATT and CDR2 SNEGSKA (reference sequence).

This clonotype was counted between two and nine times. The chain uses TRBV28 and TRBJ2-4, with TRBD1 identical over 7 bases. There are 15 residues in the CDR3. V was pared by 4 bases and J by 4 bases, with 7 bases of the junction left unmatched. Germline CDR1 is MDHEN and CDR2 is SYDVKM. The CDR3 loop is CASSSPDREKNIQYF. The CDR3 DNA follows: TGTGCCAGCAGTTCCCCCGACAGGGAGAAAAACATTCAGTACTTC.

The V and J genes are TRBV10-3 and TRBJ1-5; TRBD1 matches 8 bases. This CDR3 comprises 18 residues. The ends lost 0 bases at V and 0 bases at J; junction bases unmatched: 7. Germline V gives CDR1 ENHRY, CDR2 SYGVKD. In DNA form, the CDR3 reads TGTGCCATCAGTGAGTCCGGGACAGGAGCCTATAGCAATCAGCCCCAGCATTTT. The encoded protein is CAISESGTGAYSNQPQHF.

The chain links TRBV11-1 to TRBJ2-2; 11 nucleotides match TRBD1. Germline CDR1 and CDR2: SGHAT and FQDESV (reference sequence). CDR3 length: 17 amino acids. The junction had 13 bases not matched to a gene; V was cut back by 7 bases and J by 6 bases. The CDR3 DNA reads TGTGCCAGCACTCGGACAGGGGGCTTGATAGAGGCCGGGGAGCTGTTTTTT. This sequence encodes CASTRTGGLIEAGELFF.